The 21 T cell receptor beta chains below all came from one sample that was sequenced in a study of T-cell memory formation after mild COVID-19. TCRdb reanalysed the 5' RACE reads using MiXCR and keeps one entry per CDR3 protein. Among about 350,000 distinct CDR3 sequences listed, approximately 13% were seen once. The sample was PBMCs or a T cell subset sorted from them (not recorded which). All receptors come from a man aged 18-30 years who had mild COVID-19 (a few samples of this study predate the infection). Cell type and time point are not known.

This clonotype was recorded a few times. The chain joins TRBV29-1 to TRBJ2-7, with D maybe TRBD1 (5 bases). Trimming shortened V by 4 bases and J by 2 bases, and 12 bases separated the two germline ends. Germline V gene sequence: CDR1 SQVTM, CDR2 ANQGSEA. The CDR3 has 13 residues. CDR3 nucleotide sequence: TGCAGCGTTGTCCCCCAGGGAACCTACGAGCAGTACGTC. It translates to CSVVPQGTYEQYV.

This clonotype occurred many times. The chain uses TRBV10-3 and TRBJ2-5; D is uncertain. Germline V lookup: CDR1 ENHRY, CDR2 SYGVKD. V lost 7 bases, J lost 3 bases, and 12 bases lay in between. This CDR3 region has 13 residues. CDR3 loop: CAIKGPQKETQYF. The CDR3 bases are TGTGCCATCAAAGGCCCCCAGAAAGAGACCCAGTACTTC.

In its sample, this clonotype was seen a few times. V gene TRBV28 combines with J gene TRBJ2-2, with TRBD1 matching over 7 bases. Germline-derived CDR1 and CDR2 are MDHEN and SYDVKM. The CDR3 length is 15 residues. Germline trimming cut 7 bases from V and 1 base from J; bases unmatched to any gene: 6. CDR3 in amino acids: CASTTGAVNTGELFF. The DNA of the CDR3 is TGTGCCAGCACCACAGGGGCCGTGAACACCGGGGAGCTGTTTTTT.

The CDR3 spells CASSGSWGGETYNEQFF. DNA of the CDR3: TGTGCCAGCAGTGGTTCGTGGGGCGGGGAAACCTACAATGAGCAGTTCTTC. This chain links TRBV25-1 with TRBJ2-1, with D tentatively TRBD2 (6 bases). CDR3 size: 17 residues. The V gene's germline CDR1 is MGHDK and CDR2 SYGVNS. Trimming removed 4 bases at V and 2 bases at J, with 18 bases between.

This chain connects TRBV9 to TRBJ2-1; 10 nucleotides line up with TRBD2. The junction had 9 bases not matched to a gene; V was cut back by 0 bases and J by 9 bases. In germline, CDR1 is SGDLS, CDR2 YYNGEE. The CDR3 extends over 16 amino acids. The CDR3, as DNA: TGTGCCAGCAGCGTAGGGTCCCTAGCGGGGGTCGGTGAGCAGTTCTTC. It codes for CASSVGSLAGVGEQFF.

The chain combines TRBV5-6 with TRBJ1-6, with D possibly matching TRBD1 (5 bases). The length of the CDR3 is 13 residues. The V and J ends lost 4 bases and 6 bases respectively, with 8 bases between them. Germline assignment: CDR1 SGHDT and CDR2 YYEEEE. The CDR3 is CASSVGGNSPLHF. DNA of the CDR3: TGTGCCAGCAGCGTGGGGGGTAATTCACCCCTCCACTTT.

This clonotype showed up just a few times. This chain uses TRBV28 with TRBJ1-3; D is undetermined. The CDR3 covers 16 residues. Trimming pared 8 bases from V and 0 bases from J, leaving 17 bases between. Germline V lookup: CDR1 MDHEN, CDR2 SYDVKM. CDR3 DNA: TGTGCCAGCTCAAGGCTCCCAAGCAACTCTGGAAACACCATATATTTT. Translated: CASSRLPSNSGNTIYF.

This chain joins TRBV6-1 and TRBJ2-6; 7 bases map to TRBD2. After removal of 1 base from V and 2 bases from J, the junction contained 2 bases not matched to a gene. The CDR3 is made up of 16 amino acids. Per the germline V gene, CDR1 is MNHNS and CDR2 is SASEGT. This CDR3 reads CASSEVGGTGANVLTF. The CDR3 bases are TGTGCCAGCAGTGAAGTGGGGGGGACTGGGGCCAACGTCCTGACTTTC.

CDR3 region: CASSQVRGQPSMKGYTF. In DNA form, the CDR3 reads TGCGCCAGCAGCCAAGTGAGGGGACAGCCCTCTATGAAAGGCTACACCTTC. The chain combines TRBV4-1 with TRBJ1-2; 7 positions agree with TRBD1. Trimming at V came to 1 base and at J to 8 bases, leaving 16 bases not matched to a gene. This CDR3 has 17 residues. CDR1 is MGHRA, CDR2 YSYEKL, per germline.

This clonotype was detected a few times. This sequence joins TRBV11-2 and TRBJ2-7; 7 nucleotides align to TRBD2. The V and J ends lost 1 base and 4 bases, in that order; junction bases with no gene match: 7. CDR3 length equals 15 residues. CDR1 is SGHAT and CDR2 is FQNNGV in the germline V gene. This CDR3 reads CASSLGGGKFYEQYF. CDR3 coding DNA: TGTGCCAGCAGCTTAGGCGGGGGAAAATTTTACGAGCAGTACTTC. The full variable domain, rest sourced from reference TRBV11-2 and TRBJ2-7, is EAGVAQSPRYKIIEKRQSVAFWCNPISGHATLYWYQQILGQGPKLLIQFQNNGVVDDSQLPKDRFSAERLKGVDSTLKIQPAKLEDSAVYLCASSLGGGKFYEQYFGPGTRLTVT.

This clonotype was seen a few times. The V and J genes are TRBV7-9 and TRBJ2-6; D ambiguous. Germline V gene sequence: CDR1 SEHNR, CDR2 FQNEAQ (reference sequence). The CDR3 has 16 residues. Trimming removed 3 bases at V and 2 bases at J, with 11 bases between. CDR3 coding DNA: TGTGCCAGCAGCTTCCTCGAGATCACTGGGGCCAACGTCCTGACTTTC. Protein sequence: CASSFLEITGANVLTF.

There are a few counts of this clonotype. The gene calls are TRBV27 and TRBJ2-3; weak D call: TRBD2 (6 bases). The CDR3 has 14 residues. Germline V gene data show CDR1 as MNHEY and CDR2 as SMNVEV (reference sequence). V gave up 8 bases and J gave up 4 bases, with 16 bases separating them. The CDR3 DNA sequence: TGTGCCAGCTGGACCCGGGGAGGTGCAGATACGCAGTATTTT. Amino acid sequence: CASWTRGGADTQYF.

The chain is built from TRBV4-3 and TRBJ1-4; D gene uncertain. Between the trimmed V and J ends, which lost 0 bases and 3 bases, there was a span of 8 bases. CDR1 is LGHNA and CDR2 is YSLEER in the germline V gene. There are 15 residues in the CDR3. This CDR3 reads CASSQEGLANEKLFF. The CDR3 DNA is TGCGCCAGCAGCCAAGAGGGGTTGGCTAATGAAAAACTGTTTTTT.

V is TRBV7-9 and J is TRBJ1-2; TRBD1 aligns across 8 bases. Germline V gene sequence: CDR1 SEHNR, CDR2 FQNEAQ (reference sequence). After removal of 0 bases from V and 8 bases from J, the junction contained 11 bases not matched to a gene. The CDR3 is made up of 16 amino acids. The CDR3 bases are TGTGCCAGCAGCTTAGCGTCCCCCCGGACAGGGCGCGGCTACACCTTC. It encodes CASSLASPRTGRGYTF.

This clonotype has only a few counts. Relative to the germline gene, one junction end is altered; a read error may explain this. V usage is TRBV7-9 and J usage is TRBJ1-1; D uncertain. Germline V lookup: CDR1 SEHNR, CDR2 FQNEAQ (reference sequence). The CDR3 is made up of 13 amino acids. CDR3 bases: TGTGCCAGCAGCTATACCATGAACACTAAAGCTTTCTTT. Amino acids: CASSYTMNTKAFF.

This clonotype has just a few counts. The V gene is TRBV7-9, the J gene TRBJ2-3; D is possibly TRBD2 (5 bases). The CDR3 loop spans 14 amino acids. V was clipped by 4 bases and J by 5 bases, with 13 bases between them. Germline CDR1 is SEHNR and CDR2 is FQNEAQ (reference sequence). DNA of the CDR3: TGTGCCAGCAGCTCCCCGCCGGGAAGAGATACGCAGTATTTT. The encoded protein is CASSSPPGRDTQYF.

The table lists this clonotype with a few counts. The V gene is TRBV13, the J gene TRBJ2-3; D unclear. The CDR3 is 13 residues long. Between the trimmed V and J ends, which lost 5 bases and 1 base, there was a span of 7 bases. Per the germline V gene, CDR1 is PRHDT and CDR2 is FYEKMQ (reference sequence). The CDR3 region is CASSASRTDTQYF. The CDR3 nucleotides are TGTGCCAGCAGCGCCTCCCGCACAGATACGCAGTATTTT.

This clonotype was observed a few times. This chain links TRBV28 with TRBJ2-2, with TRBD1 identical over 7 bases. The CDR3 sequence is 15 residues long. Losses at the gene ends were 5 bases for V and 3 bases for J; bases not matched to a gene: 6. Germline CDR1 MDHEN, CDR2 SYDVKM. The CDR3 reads CASSPLTGDTGELFF. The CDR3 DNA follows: TGTGCCAGCAGTCCGCTCACAGGGGACACCGGGGAGCTGTTTTTT.

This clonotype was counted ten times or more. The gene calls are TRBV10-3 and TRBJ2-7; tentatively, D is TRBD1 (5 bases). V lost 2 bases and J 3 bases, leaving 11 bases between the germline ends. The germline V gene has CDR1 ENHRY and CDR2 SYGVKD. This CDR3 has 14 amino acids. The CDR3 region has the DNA TGTGCCATCAGTGAGAGGGGCCTGGGCTACGAGCAGTACGTC. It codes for CAISERGLGYEQYV.

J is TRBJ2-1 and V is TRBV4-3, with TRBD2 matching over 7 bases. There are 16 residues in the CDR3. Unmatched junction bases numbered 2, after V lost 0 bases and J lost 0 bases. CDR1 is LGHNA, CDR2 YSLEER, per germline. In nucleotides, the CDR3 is TGCGCCAGCAGCCAAGATTGGGGGGGCTCCTACAATGAGCAGTTCTTC. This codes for CASSQDWGGSYNEQFF.

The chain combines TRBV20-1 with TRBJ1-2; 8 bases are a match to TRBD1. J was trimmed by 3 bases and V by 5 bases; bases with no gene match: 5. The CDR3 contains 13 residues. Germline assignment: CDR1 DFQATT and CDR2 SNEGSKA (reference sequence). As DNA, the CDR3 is TGCAGTGCTCAGGACAGGGTTTACTATGGCTACACCTTC. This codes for CSAQDRVYYGYTF.